This TCR beta chain appears in the sequencing data of a study of patients and donors after allogeneic stem cell transplantation (TCRdb year 2020). Library creation used RT-PCR. The data were produced on a NextSeq 550. In-frame beta chains were kept once TCRdb had trimmed the public reads at Q25 with fastp and called clones with MiXCR. Here each entry gathers all rows of one CDR3 protein and keeps the most common genes and DNA. The sample table lists about 160,000 distinct CDR3 sequences, about 40% of them with a count of one. The biggest ten clones account for less than 60% of the sample. This clonotype was picked up a small number of times. Its antigen is still unknown. Base qualities are not provided; no much larger clone lies one nucleotide away. CDR3 length: 14 amino acids, cysteine to phenylalanine. Kept here is only the CDR3 DNA, which spans 42 bases and is read in frame from base 1. V loses 0 bases of germline sequence and J loses 4 bases, and the interval between the two ends is 10 bases. Sequences DFQATT (CDR1) and SNEGSKA (CDR2) are obtained from the germline V gene (reference sequence).

The V and J segments used are TRBV20-1 and TRBJ1-3, and the D gene may be TRBD1, 6 bases matching. Sequenced: blood, either unsorted or a sorted T cell fraction (not recorded which). The sequence derives from a human donor who was either an allogeneic HSCT recipient or a stem cell or donor lymphocyte infusion donor (not recorded which). It is not recorded whose cells these are; they may come from a transplant donor. The CDR3 is CSARDWTVGNTIYF. The bases read TGCAGTGCTAGAGATTGGACAGTCGGAAACACCATATATTTT.